A single sample gave rise to the 24 T cell receptor beta chains below, sequenced in a study of Graves' ophthalmopathy and Graves' hyperthyroidism. Using RNA transcripts, the TCR beta CDR3 regions were amplified. Second-round multiplex PCR came after first-round RT-PCR with HTBI primers. In TCRdb, the multiplex PCR reads were re-called with MiXCR into one record per CDR3 protein. The data contain roughly 410,000 distinct CDR3 sequences, 15% of them singletons. Sequences were obtained from peripheral blood. All receptors derive from a young woman with stable Graves' hyperthyroidism.

In its sample, this clonotype was seen many times. The chain couples TRBV20-1 to TRBJ1-6, with 8 bases matching TRBD1. This CDR3 spans 15 amino acids. Germline CDR1 and CDR2: DFQATT and SNEGSKA (reference sequence). V shed 6 bases, J shed 9 bases, and the junction held 13 bases outside the gene matches. In DNA form, the CDR3 reads TGCAGTGCCGAGGGAGCAGGACAGGGAGTTTCACCCCTCCACTTT. Amino acid sequence: CSAEGAGQGVSPLHF.

This clonotype came up many times. The gene calls are TRBV24-1 and TRBJ1-1; D remains ambiguous. The CDR3 contains 13 residues. Trimming shortened V by 3 bases and J by 1 base, and 5 bases separated the two germline ends. Germline values: CDR1 KGHDR, CDR2 SFDVKD. Here the CDR3 DNA reads TGTGCCACCAGTGATAACCGGAACACTGAAGCTTTCTTT. Translating gives CATSDNRNTEAFF.

In this sample, this clonotype turned up many times. The CDR3 reads CASSYLWGNTEAFF. CDR3 bases: TGTGCCAGCAGTTACTTGTGGGGGAACACTGAAGCTTTCTTT. The V and J genes are TRBV6-5 and TRBJ1-1; no clear D gene. V lost 1 base and J 1 base, leaving 7 bases between the germline ends. The CDR3 is 14 amino acids. Germline V gene sequence: CDR1 MNHEY, CDR2 SVGAGI.

Comments on this clonotype: This may stem from a read error, because a much larger clone lies one nucleotide away. The rearrangement uses TRBV19 and TRBJ1-6, with D unresolved. Per the germline V gene, CDR1 is LNHDA and CDR2 is SQIVND (reference sequence). There are 16 residues in the CDR3. This chain's CDR3 is CASTRQSGRRNSHLHF. The CDR3 DNA reads TGTGCCAGTACCCGACAATCGGGCAGACGGAATTCACACCTCCACTTT.

This clonotype was seen many times. This sequence joins TRBV24-1 and TRBJ2-2, with 7 bases matching TRBD1. Germline CDR1 KGHDR, CDR2 SFDVKD. Trimming removed 9 bases from V and 3 bases from J; junction bases left unmatched: 12. There are 16 residues in the CDR3. In DNA form, the CDR3 reads TGTGCCACCCCAACGATACTACAGGGGTACACCGGGGAGCTGTTTTTT. Protein sequence: CATPTILQGYTGELFF.

This clonotype was observed many times. V and J are TRBV6-1 and TRBJ1-2; D gene ambiguous. V shed 2 bases and J shed 1 base, with 8 bases lying between them. This CDR3 region has 14 residues. Germline lookup yields CDR1 MNHNS and CDR2 SASEGT. The CDR3 loop is CASSELDGNYGYTF. Written as DNA, the CDR3 is TGTGCCAGCAGTGAATTGGACGGTAACTATGGCTACACCTTC.

This clonotype was recorded at least ten times. The gene calls are TRBV10-3 and TRBJ2-2; D gene uncertain. Trimming shortened V by 0 bases and J by 2 bases, and 13 bases separated the two germline ends. The CDR3 consists of 17 residues. Germline loops: CDR1 ENHRY, CDR2 SYGVKD. Written as DNA, the CDR3 is TGTGCCATCAGTGAGTCGTTGGAGAGGAGAAACACCGGGGAGCTGTTTTTT. This sequence encodes CAISESLERRNTGELFF.

J is TRBJ2-7 and V is TRBV3-1; TRBD1 matches at 7 bases. The CDR3 contains 15 residues. The ends lost 4 bases at V and 4 bases at J; junction bases unmatched: 10. The germline gives CDR1 LGHDT, CDR2 YNNKEL (reference sequence). CDR3 loop: CASSRTPGQNYEQYF. DNA of the CDR3: TGTGCCAGCAGCCGCACACCGGGACAGAATTACGAGCAGTACTTC.

This clonotype was seen repeatedly, ten times or more. The rearrangement joins TRBV11-2 to TRBJ2-2; 7 bases agree with TRBD1. Per the germline V gene, CDR1 is SGHAT and CDR2 is FQNNGV. The CDR3 covers 14 residues. The V and J ends lost 3 bases and 5 bases, in that order; junction bases with no gene match: 3. As DNA, the CDR3 is TGTGCCAGCAGCTTGCAGACAGGGACCGGGGAGCTGTTTTTT. Protein: CASSLQTGTGELFF.

In DNA, the CDR3 is TGTGCCAGCAGCTTGTTGCGGGGCAGACTAACACCTAACAATCAGCCCCAGCATTTT. It translates to CASSLLRGRLTPNNQPQHF. The chain employs TRBV5-6 and TRBJ1-5; maybe TRBD1 (5 bases). The CDR3 contains 19 residues. V was clipped by 1 base and J by 3 bases, with 23 bases between them. CDR1 and CDR2 (germline): SGHDT, YYEEEE.

As for this clonotype: At one end, the junction sequence differs from germline, possibly due to a read error. CDR3 loop: CASSESACGLAINIQYF. In DNA form, the CDR3 reads TGTGCCAGCAGTGAATCCGCTTGCGGTCTAGCCATAAACATTCAGTACTTC. The rearrangement links TRBV6-1 to TRBJ2-4; D may be TRBD2 (5 bases). Germline-derived CDR1 and CDR2 are MNHNS and SASEGT. This CDR3 has 17 residues.

This clonotype was observed a few times. This chain joins TRBV19 and TRBJ1-1; D unclear. The germline gives CDR1 LNHDA, CDR2 SQIVND (reference sequence). V lost 2 bases and J lost 2, with 12 bases in between. The CDR3 covers 15 residues. The CDR3 reads CASSIRPSGNTEAFF. The CDR3 DNA sequence: TGTGCCAGTAGTATAAGACCATCAGGAAACACTGAAGCTTTCTTT.

This clonotype has just a few counts. This chain connects TRBV19 to TRBJ1-2; 9 bases map to TRBD1. The length of the CDR3 is 15 residues. V lost 2 bases to trimming and J lost 7 bases; unmatched junction nucleotides: 8. Germline CDR1 reads LNHDA; CDR2 reads SQIVND (reference sequence). CDR3 nucleotides: TGTGCCAGTAGTATACAGGGACAGGGAATTGGTGGCTACACCTTC. Translated: CASSIQGQGIGGYTF.

The chain carries TRBV19 and TRBJ1-1, with TRBD1 as a possible D gene (6 bases). V was cut by 5 bases and J by 0 bases, with 13 bases left in between. Looked up from germline, CDR1 is LNHDA and CDR2 is SQIVND (reference sequence). This CDR3 is 15 amino acids long. CDR3 protein: CASSSQGIMNTEAFF. As DNA, the CDR3 is TGTGCCAGTAGTTCCCAGGGGATTATGAACACTGAAGCTTTCTTT.

Only a few counts were recorded for this clonotype. This chain uses TRBV20-1 with TRBJ2-7, with TRBD2 as a possible D gene (6 bases). The CDR3 totals 21 residues. Per germline, CDR1 DFQATT and CDR2 SNEGSKA (reference sequence). V lost 1 base to trimming and J lost 3 bases, with 34 bases between them. The CDR3 DNA is TGCAGTGCTAGAGGGGACTTCCAATTTAGGGTAACCGGCCCCGTAGACTACGAGCAGTACTTC. This encodes CSARGDFQFRVTGPVDYEQYF.

This clonotype has at least ten counts. The chain has TRBV3-1 and TRBJ1-1; D remains unclear. There are 15 residues in the CDR3. Trimming cost V 0 bases and J 6 bases, with 14 bases left between them. Germline CDR1 is LGHDT and CDR2 is YNNKEL (reference sequence). The CDR3 nucleotides are TGTGCCAGCAGCCAAGATATGGCGGCCAGCGCTGAAGCTTTCTTT. The encoded protein is CASSQDMAASAEAFF.

This clonotype came up many times. V and J are TRBV6-5 and TRBJ1-1; D is possibly TRBD1 (5 bases). CDR3 length: 13 amino acids. CDR1 MNHEY and CDR2 SVGAGI come from the germline V gene. V was trimmed by 10 bases and J by 5 bases, leaving 17 bases between them. The CDR3 sequence: CATTGGSLTEAFF. CDR3 nucleotides: TGTGCCACCACGGGGGGGAGTTTGACTGAAGCTTTCTTT.

The table lists this clonotype with many counts. The rearrangement uses TRBV19 and TRBJ2-5; TRBD1 matches at 8 bases. Germline loops: CDR1 LNHDA, CDR2 SQIVND (reference sequence). The CDR3 spans 15 residues. V was clipped by 1 base and J by 1 base; unmatched bases: 2. CDR3 in DNA: TGTGCCAGTAGTATAGGGACAGGGCTCCAAGAGACCCAGTACTTC. Translated: CASSIGTGLQETQYF.

This clonotype was picked up a small number of times. The rearrangement uses TRBV15 and TRBJ2-2; D uncertain. Germline V gene sequence: CDR1 LNHNV, CDR2 YYDKDF (reference sequence). Trimming took 4 bases from V and 4 from J, leaving 10 bases between them. The CDR3 runs 14 residues. The CDR3 loop is CATSKGPFTGELFF. CDR3 DNA sequence: TGTGCCACCAGCAAAGGTCCTTTCACCGGGGAGCTGTTTTTT.

This clonotype was counted at least ten times. This chain links TRBV5-1 with TRBJ1-2; a weak D match, TRBD1 (6 bases). V lost 0 bases and J 4 bases, leaving 19 bases between the germline ends. Looked up from germline, CDR1 is SGHRS and CDR2 is YFSETQ. This CDR3 comprises 17 residues. CDR3: CASSLGNGQSKGYGYTF. The CDR3 DNA sequence: TGCGCCAGCAGCTTGGGCAATGGACAGTCGAAAGGCTATGGCTACACCTTC.

There are many counts of this clonotype. V usage is TRBV2 and J usage is TRBJ1-1; no reliable D call. The V end lost 7 bases, the J end lost 0 bases, and 15 bases lay between the germline ends. Germline V gene sequence: CDR1 SNHLY, CDR2 FYNNEI. The CDR3 is made up of 15 amino acids. The CDR3 DNA reads TGTGCCAGCACAGCAGCTCGGGCTTTGAACACTGAAGCTTTCTTT. Amino acid sequence: CASTAARALNTEAFF.

This clonotype has only a few counts. The chain couples TRBV7-2 to TRBJ1-2; possibly TRBD1 for D (6 bases). The germline V gene encodes CDR1 SGHTA and CDR2 FQGNSA. V lost 0 bases and J 8 bases, leaving 10 bases between the germline ends. There are 13 residues in the CDR3. The CDR3 here is CASSLAIGGGYTF. CDR3 sequence (DNA): TGTGCCAGCAGCTTAGCGATAGGGGGGGGCTACACCTTC.

This chain links TRBV4-1 with TRBJ1-2; 7 bases agree with TRBD1. V lost 1 base and J lost 4; bases outside the gene matches: 3. The CDR3 loop spans 14 amino acids. The V gene's germline CDR1 is MGHRA and CDR2 YSYEKL. CDR3 coding DNA: TGCGCCAGCAGCCAAGCACAGGGGTCCTATGGCTACACCTTC. It translates to CASSQAQGSYGYTF.

This clonotype was recorded many times. The chain employs TRBV6-1 and TRBJ1-2; D gene unclear. From germline, CDR1 is MNHNS and CDR2 SASEGT. The CDR3 spans 12 residues. With 7 bases removed from V and 6 bases from J, the gap between germline ends came to 12 bases. CDR3 sequence (DNA): TGTGCCAGCATGCGTCCCAAGGATGGCTACACCTTC. Its translation is CASMRPKDGYTF.